The 18 T cell receptor beta chains in this list originate from one sample, sequenced in a study of cytomegalovirus exposure and HLA in healthy donors. The PCR made use of 60 Vbeta and 13 Jbeta primers. The protocol was immunoSEQ multiplex PCR, while the TCRdb copy is restricted to in-frame clones and leaves out a portion. The sample records tens of thousands of clones, approximately 60% being singletons. Sequencing input: PBMCs. These receptors were taken from a woman in her 50s in good health and CMV-seronegative.

V and J are TRBV6-5 and TRBJ1-5; D remains ambiguous. V gave up 4 bases and J gave up 11 bases, with 9 bases separating them. The germline V gene has CDR1 MNHEY and CDR2 SVGAGI. The CDR3 is 11 amino acids. CDR3 protein: CASSFGGAQHF. The CDR3 DNA follows: TGTGCCAGCAGTTTTGGAGGAGCCCAGCATTTT.

The gene calls are TRBV9 and TRBJ2-3; D is possibly TRBD2 (5 bases). The CDR3 runs 13 residues. V was shortened by 2 bases and J by 6 bases, with 10 bases between the two germline ends. Germline CDR1 is SGDLS and CDR2 is YYNGEE. The CDR3 loop is CASSVGSVDTQYF. Here the CDR3 DNA reads TGTGCCAGCAGCGTTGGGAGTGTGGATACGCAGTATTTT.

Turning to this clone: The germline gene is not matched at one end of the junction; a read error may be the cause. The same CDR3 arises from other DNA sequences in this sample as well. The J gene is TRBJ1-3, the V gene TRBV5-1; a weak D match, TRBD1 (5 bases). The V gene's germline CDR1 is SGHRS and CDR2 YFSETQ. CDR3 length equals 14 residues. The CDR3 loop is CASSLDSAGNTIYF. The CDR3 coding sequence is TGCGCCAGCAGCCTAGACAGCGCTGGCAACACCATATATTTT. Full variable domain (outside the CDR3, taken from reference TRBV5-1 and TRBJ1-3): KAGVTQTPRYLIKTRGQQVTLSCSPISGHRSVSWYQQTPGQGLQFLFEYFSETQRNKGNFPGRFSGRQFSNSRSEMNVSTLELGDSALYLCASSLDSAGNTIYFGEGSWLTVV.

The chain recombines TRBV7-2 with TRBJ2-5, with 12 bases that match TRBD2. Trimming removed 6 bases from V and 5 bases from J; junction bases left unmatched: 7. The CDR3 extends over 15 amino acids. CDR1 and CDR2 (germline): SGHTA, FQGNSA. The CDR3 bases are TGTGCCAGCAGGGTCGTGACTAGCGGGAGCGAGACCCAGTACTTC. Translation gives CASRVVTSGSETQYF.

This chain connects TRBV29-1 to TRBJ2-7, with 8 bases lining up with TRBD2. The CDR3 runs to 15 residues. V was pared by 6 bases and J by 3 bases, with 13 bases of the junction left unmatched. CDR1 and CDR2 from the germline V gene are SQVTM and ANQGSEA. DNA of the CDR3: TGCAGCGTCAGTAGCGCGGGGGGCGGTCTCTACGAGCAGTACTTC. Translation: CSVSSAGGGLYEQYF.

This clone has ten or more counts. V usage is TRBV4-3 and J usage is TRBJ2-1; D remains ambiguous. V was cut by 0 bases and J by 12 bases, with 12 bases left in between. The CDR3 has 13 amino acids. Germline-derived CDR1 and CDR2 are LGHNA and YSLEER. The CDR3 region has the DNA TGCGCCAGCAGCCAAGATTGGAGAGGTCCGCAGTTCTTC. It encodes CASSQDWRGPQFF.

The chain uses TRBV5-6 and TRBJ2-5; D is possibly TRBD2 (5 bases). Trimming left V 6 bases short and J 5 bases short, with 20 bases between. Germline V CDR1 and CDR2: SGHDT, YYEEEE. The CDR3 length is 15 residues. CDR3 nucleotide sequence: TGTGCCAGCACTACATCCGGAGCGGTAAAGGAGACCCAGTACTTC. It translates to CASTTSGAVKETQYF.

The rearrangement uses TRBV29-1 and TRBJ2-7; 9 nucleotides align to TRBD1. The trim removed 5 bases at V and 4 bases at J, leaving 6 bases unmatched. The CDR3 runs 13 residues. Looked up from germline, CDR1 is SQVTM and CDR2 is ANQGSEA. CDR3 bases: TGCAGCGTTCGGACAGGGGATCGGTACGAGCAGTACTTC. It translates to CSVRTGDRYEQYF.

The chain employs TRBV10-2 and TRBJ1-2; no firm D call. The CDR3 is made up of 12 amino acids. The germline V gene has CDR1 WSHSY and CDR2 SAAADI. V shed 3 bases and J shed 1 base, with 3 bases lying between them. The CDR3 loop reads CASSDNNYGYTF. Written as DNA, the CDR3 is TGCGCCAGCAGTGACAATAACTATGGCTACACCTTC.

This sequence joins TRBV7-2 and TRBJ1-2; D call uncertain. The V gene's germline CDR1 is SGHTA and CDR2 FQGNSA. The CDR3 sequence is 14 residues long. V was cut by 5 bases and J by 4 bases, with 14 bases left in between. CDR3 loop: CASSPRQVAYGYTF. The CDR3 bases are TGTGCCAGCAGCCCTCGGCAGGTTGCCTATGGCTACACCTTC.

Concerning this clone: At the DNA level, this CDR3 is encoded by other sequences in the same sample as well. The rearrangement uses TRBV7-9 and TRBJ1-2; D unresolved. Trimming cost V 0 bases and J 2 bases, with 4 bases left between them. The CDR3 totals 13 residues. Per germline, CDR1 SEHNR and CDR2 FQNEAQ (reference sequence). CDR3 region: CASSLAANYGYTF. CDR3 coding DNA: TGTGCCAGCAGCTTAGCAGCGAACTATGGCTACACCTTC.

This clone was observed a handful of times. V gene TRBV6-5 combines with J gene TRBJ1-1; maybe TRBD1 (5 bases). Germline assignment: CDR1 MNHEY and CDR2 SVGAGI. The CDR3 has 15 amino acids. V was clipped by 5 bases and J by 8 bases, with 21 bases between them. CDR3 loop: CASSPPGVGDLEAFF. The DNA of the CDR3 is TGTGCCAGCAGTCCCCCGGGGGTCGGGGATCTGGAAGCTTTCTTT.

The chain carries TRBV7-2 and TRBJ1-5; no definite D call. V lost 1 base and J lost 6, with 4 bases in between. Germline-derived CDR1 and CDR2 are SGHTA and FQGNSA. The CDR3 sequence is 12 residues long. The CDR3 DNA reads TGTGCCAGCAGCTTAGGAGGTCAGCCCCAGCATTTT. It translates to CASSLGGQPQHF.

The chain joins TRBV13 to TRBJ2-7, with 7 bases that match TRBD1. This CDR3 is 14 amino acids long. Unmatched junction bases numbered 5, after V lost 3 bases and J lost 3 bases. Germline loops: CDR1 PRHDT, CDR2 FYEKMQ (reference sequence). CDR3 loop: CASSFGAGGYEQYF. The CDR3 coding sequence is TGTGCCAGCAGCTTTGGGGCAGGGGGCTACGAGCAGTACTTC.

This clone has just a few counts. V gene TRBV5-1 combines with J gene TRBJ2-1; weak D call: TRBD2 (6 bases). Deletions cut 0 bases from V and 10 bases from J, with 17 bases between. This CDR3 contains 15 residues. Germline V gene sequence: CDR1 SGHRS, CDR2 YFSETQ. The CDR3 bases are TGCGCCAGCAGCTTGGTGGCGGGACCCGTCGTGGAGCAGTTCTTC. This encodes CASSLVAGPVVEQFF.

The gene calls are TRBV25-1 and TRBJ1-4; tentative D call: TRBD1 (6 bases). Trimming took off 8 bases at V and 6 bases at J, with 19 bases between the two ends. The CDR3 sequence is 15 residues long. Per the germline V gene, CDR1 is MGHDK and CDR2 is SYGVNS. CDR3 DNA sequence: TGTGCCAGCGAGTGGGGGGGGGCAGAGGATGAAAAACTGTTTTTT. Amino acid sequence: CASEWGGAEDEKLFF.

The chain is built from TRBV11-3 and TRBJ2-7, with D possibly TRBD2 on 6 matching bases. The germline gives CDR1 SGHNT, CDR2 YENEEA. The CDR3 consists of 16 residues. V dropped 1 base and J dropped 1 base, with 14 bases sitting between them. In DNA form, the CDR3 reads TGTGCCAGCAGCTTAGTTGCGGGAAGGGGTTCCTACGAGCAGTACTTC. This codes for CASSLVAGRGSYEQYF.

This chain connects TRBV6-1 to TRBJ1-5, with 10 bases matching TRBD1. Germline-derived CDR1 and CDR2 are MNHNS and SASEGT. The CDR3 runs 17 residues. The trim removed 3 bases at V and 3 bases at J, leaving 8 bases unmatched. CDR3 nucleotide sequence: TGTGCCAGCAGTGACAGGACAGGGGGGACATTCAATCAGCCCCAGCATTTT. Translating gives CASSDRTGGTFNQPQHF.